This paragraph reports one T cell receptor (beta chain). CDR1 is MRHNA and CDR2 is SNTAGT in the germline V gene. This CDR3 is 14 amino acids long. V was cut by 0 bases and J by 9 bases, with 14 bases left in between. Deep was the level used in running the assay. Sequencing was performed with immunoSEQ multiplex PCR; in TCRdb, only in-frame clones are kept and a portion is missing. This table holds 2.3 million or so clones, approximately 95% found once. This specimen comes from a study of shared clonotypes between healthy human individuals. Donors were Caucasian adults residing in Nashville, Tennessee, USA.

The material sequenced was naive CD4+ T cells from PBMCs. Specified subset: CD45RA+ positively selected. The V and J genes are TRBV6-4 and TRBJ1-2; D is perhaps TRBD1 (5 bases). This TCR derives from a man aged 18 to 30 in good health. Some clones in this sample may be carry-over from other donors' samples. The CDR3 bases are TGTGCCAGCAGTGACTCATCCGGGGGTAGGAGCTACACCTTC. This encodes CASSDSSGGRSYTF.